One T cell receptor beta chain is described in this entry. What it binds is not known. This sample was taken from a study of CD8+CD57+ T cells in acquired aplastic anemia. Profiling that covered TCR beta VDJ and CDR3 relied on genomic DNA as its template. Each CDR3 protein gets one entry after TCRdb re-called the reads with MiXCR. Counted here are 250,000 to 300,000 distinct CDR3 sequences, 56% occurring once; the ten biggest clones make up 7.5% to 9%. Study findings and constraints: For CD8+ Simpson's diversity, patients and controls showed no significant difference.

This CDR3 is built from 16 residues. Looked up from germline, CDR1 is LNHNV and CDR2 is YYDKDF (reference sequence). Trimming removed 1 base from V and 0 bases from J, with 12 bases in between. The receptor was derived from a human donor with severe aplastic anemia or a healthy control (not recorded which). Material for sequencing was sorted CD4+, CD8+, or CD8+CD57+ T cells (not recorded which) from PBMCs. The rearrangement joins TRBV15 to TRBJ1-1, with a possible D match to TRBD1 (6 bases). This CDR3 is CATSRVTGNLNTEAFF. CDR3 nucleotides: TGTGCCACCAGCAGAGTGACAGGAAATCTGAACACTGAAGCTTTCTTT.